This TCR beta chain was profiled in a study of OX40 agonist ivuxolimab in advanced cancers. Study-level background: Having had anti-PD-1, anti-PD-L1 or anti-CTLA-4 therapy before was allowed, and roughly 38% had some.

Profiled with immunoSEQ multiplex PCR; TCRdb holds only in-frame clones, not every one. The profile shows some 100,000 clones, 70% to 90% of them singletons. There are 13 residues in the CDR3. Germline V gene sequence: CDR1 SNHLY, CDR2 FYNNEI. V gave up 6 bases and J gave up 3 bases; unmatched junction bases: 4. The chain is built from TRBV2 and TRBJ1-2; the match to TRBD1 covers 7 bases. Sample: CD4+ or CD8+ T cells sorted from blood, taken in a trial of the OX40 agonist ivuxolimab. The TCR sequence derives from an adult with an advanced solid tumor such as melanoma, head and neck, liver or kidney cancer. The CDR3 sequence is CASSITGDYGYTF. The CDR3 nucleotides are TGTGCCAGCAGCATCACAGGGGACTATGGCTACACCTTC.